This T cell receptor beta chain appears in the sequencing data of a study of shared clonotypes between healthy human individuals (TCRdb year 2020). Context from the whole study: Three men and a couple of women, aged 18 to 49 years, made up the cohort. Leukapheresis yielded between about 0.94 and 9 billion PBMCs per donor. The study deeply sequenced blood TCR repertoires of five healthy adults to estimate repertoire size and the extent of clonotype sharing between individuals. To increase sequencing depth and limit assay-specific biases, TCR repertoire library preparation and sequencing were carried out by different laboratories using diverse techniques.

This clone was seen many times. The clone's antigen remains unknown. Qualities for individual bases were not recorded, and no much larger clone is one base off. The V and J ends are trimmed by 5 bases and 8 bases, leaving 18 bases between them. From a lookup of the germline V gene, CDR1 and CDR2 are SGHTA and FQGNSA. From the cysteine through the phenylalanine, the CDR3 covers 14 amino acids. The entry retains the CDR3 DNA only, 42 bases that are in frame from base 1. The donors were healthy, HIV-negative adults with no recently reported acute infections or vaccinations. Only Caucasian adults living in Nashville, Tennessee, USA were represented among the donors. For unsorted samples, some 87 million PBMCs were counted, and genomic DNA was extracted using the QIAamp DNA Blood Mini kit. Blood was collected by leukapheresis, and PBMCs were isolated by Ficoll-Histopaque density gradient centrifugation and then cryopreserved in liquid nitrogen vapor phase.

Using the deep immunoSEQ assay, multiplex PCR amplified TCR CDR3 regions from genomic DNA. Genomic DNA extracted from each cell subset was distributed evenly over all wells of several immunoSEQ 96-well plates, and each plate served as one replicate. For unsorted PBMC, about 300 ng genomic DNA, equal to tens of thousands of T cell genomes, was loaded into each replicate PCR. Genomic DNA from unsorted PBMC was sequenced over ten immunoSEQ deep assay plates. The purified libraries were quantified using a Qubit 3.0 fluorometer, sized with a Bioanalyzer 2100, and then quantified again using the KAPA Library Quantification kit. A separate single-read 150-cycle Illumina NextSeq 550 flow cell was used to sequence each immunoSEQ 96-well plate. In the authors' own workflow: Because the immunoSEQ output included only junctional sequences and no quality scores, the filtering could not be the same as the filtering used for full-length reads. To assign V/J genes and CDR3, sequences were annotated using PyIR, a Python wrapper for IgBLAST v1.9, with IMGT germline references. Reads were filtered out if the reads had weak V/J assignments (E-value above 1e-6), no CDR3, stop codons, out-of-frame junctions, or ambiguous translated residues. V3J clonotypes were defined by identical inferred V gene, J gene, and CDR3 amino acid sequence. Percentage overlap between repertoires was calculated by dividing the number of shared unique clonotypes by the size of the smaller repertoire. Repertoire richness was assessed with RTK rarefaction, the Chao1 estimator, and Recon v2.1 estimates of unobserved clonotypes. The immuneACCESS repertoire file appears here via TCRdb, limited to in-frame rearrangements. These files lack a portion of the clones; in checked studies, under half of the deficit traces to unresolved V genes, and the cause of the others is not known. The DNA was the basis for D and trimming; V, J and clone size are from that table. The sample includes about 480,000 clones, with almost 80% observed a single time. Around 12% of the sample goes to the ten largest clones.

Paper-wide results and their limitations: The small number of donors limited the genetic and exposure-history diversity represented. Sampling was restricted to blood, and TCR repertoires in tissues likely differ from the TCR repertoires found in blood. Based on pairwise subsampling, the degree of clonotype sharing among donors was expected to be affected by sequencing depth.

Here the chain combines TRBV7-2 and TRBJ1-2; TRBD1 might be the D gene, on 6 matching bases. This sequence originates from a woman between 35 and 50 years old in good health. Some clones in this sample may be carry-over from other donors' samples. Sequenced sample: PBMCs. CDR3 sequence: CASSPMWQGSGYTF. DNA sequence: TGTGCCAGCAGCCCTATGTGGCAGGGGAGCGGCTACACCTTC.